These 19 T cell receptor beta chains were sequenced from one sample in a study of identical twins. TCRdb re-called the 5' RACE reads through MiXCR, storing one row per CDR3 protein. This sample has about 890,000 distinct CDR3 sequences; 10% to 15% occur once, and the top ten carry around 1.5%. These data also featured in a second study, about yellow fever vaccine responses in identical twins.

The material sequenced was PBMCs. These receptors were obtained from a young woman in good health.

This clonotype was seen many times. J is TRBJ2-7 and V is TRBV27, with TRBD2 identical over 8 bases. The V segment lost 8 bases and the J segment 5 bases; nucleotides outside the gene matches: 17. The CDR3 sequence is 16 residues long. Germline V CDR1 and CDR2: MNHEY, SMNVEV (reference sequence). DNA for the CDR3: TGTGCCAGCGGCCTCCCGGGGGGACTAGGTCTACACGAGCAGTACTTC. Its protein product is CASGLPGGLGLHEQYF.

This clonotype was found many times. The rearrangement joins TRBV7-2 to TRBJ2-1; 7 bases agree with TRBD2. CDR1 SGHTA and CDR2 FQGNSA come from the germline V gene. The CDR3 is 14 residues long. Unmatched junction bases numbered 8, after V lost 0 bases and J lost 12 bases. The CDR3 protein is CASSLALLAVAQFF. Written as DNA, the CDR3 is TGTGCCAGCAGCTTAGCCCTTCTAGCGGTGGCGCAGTTCTTC.

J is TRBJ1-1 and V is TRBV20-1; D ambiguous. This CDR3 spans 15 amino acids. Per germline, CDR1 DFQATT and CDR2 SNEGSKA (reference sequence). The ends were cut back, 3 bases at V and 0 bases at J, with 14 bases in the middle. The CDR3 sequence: CSASTQEVMNTEAFF. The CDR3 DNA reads TGCAGTGCTAGCACGCAGGAGGTCATGAACACTGAAGCTTTCTTT.

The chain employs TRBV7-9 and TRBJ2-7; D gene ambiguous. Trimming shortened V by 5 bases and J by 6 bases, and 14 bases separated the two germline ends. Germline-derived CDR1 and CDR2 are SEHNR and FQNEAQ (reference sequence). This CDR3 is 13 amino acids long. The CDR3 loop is CASSPSKDREQYF. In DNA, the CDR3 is TGTGCCAGCAGCCCCTCAAAGGATCGCGAGCAGTACTTC.

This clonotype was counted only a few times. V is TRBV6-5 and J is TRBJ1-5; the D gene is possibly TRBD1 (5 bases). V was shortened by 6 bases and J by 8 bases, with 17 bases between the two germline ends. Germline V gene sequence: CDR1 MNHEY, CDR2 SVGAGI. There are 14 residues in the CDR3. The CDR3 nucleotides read TGTGCCAGCAGCTACAGGACCGCGTCGGAGCCCCAGCATTTT. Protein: CASSYRTASEPQHF.

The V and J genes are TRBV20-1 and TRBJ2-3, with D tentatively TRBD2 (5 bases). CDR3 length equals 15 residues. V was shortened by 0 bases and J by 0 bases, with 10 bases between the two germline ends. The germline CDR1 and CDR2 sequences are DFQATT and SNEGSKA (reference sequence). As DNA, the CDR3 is TGCAGTGCTAGAGATCTCGGGATTAGCACAGATACGCAGTATTTT. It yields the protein CSARDLGISTDTQYF.

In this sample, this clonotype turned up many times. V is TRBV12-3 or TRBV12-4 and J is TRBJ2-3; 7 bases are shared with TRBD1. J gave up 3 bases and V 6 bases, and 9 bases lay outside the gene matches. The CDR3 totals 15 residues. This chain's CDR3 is CASRLGTEPTDTQYF. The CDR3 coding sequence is TGTGCCAGCAGGCTCGGGACAGAACCAACAGATACGCAGTATTTT.

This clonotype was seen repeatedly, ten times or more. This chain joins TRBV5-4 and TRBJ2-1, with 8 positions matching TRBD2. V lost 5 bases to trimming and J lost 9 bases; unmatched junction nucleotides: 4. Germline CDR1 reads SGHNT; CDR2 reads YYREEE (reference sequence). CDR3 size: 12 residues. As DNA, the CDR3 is TGTGCCAGCAGGCGGGAGGTGGGTGAGCAGTTCTTC. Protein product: CASRREVGEQFF.

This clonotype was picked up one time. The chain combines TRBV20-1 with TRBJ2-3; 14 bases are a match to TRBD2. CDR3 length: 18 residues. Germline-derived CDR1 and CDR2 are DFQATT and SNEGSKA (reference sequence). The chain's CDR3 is CWGPAPGLAGEASDTQYF. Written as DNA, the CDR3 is TGCTGGGGCCCAGCTCCGGGACTAGCGGGAGAAGCCTCAGATACGCAGTATTTT.

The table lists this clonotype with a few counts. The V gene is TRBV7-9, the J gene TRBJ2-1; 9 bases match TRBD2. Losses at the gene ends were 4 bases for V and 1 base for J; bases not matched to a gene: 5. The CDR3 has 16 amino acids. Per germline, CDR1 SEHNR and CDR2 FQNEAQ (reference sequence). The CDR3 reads CASSSLRGGSYNEQFF. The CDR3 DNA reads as TGTGCCAGCAGCTCCTTGCGGGGGGGATCCTACAATGAGCAGTTCTTC.

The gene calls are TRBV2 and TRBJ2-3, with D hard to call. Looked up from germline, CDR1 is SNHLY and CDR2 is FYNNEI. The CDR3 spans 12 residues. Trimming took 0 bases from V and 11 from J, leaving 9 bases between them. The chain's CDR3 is CASSEARNRQYF. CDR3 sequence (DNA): TGTGCCAGCAGTGAAGCGCGTAACCGGCAGTATTTT.

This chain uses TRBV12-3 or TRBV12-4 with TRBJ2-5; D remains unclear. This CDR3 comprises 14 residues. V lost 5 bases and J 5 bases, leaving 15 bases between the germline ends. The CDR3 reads CASSGRALGETQYF. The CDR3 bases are TGTGCCAGCAGTGGCCGGGCCCTGGGGGAGACCCAGTACTTC.

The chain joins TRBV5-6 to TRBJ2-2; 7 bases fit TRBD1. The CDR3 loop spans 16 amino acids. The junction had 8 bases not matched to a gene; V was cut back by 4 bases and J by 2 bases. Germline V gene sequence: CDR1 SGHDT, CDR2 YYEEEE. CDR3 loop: CASSLKGQLNTGELFF. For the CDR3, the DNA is TGTGCCAGCAGCCTGAAGGGACAGCTAAACACCGGGGAGCTGTTTTTT.

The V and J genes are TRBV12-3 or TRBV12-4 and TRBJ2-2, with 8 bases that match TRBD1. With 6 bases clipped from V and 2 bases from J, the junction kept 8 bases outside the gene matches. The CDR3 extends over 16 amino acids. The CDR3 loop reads CASSSTGALNTGELFF. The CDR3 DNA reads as TGTGCCAGCAGCTCGACAGGGGCCCTAAACACCGGGGAGCTGTTTTTT.

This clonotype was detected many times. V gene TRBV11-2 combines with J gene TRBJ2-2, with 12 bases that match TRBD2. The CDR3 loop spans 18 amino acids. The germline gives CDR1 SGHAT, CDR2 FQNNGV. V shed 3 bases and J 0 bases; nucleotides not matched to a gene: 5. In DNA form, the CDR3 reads TGTGCCAGCAGCTTGAGACTAGCGGGGGCCACGAACACCGGGGAGCTGTTTTTT. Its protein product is CASSLRLAGATNTGELFF. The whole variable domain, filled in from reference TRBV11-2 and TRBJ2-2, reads EAGVAQSPRYKIIEKRQSVAFWCNPISGHATLYWYQQILGQGPKLLIQFQNNGVVDDSQLPKDRFSAERLKGVDSTLKIQPAKLEDSAVYLCASSLRLAGATNTGELFFGEGSRLTVL.

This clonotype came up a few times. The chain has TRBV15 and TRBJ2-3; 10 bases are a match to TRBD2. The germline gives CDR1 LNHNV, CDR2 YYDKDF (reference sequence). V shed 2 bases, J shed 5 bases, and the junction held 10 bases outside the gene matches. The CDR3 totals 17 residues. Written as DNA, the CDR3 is TGTGCCACCAGCAGACCCGGGCTAGCGGGGGCGGGAGATACGCAGTATTTT. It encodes CATSRPGLAGAGDTQYF.

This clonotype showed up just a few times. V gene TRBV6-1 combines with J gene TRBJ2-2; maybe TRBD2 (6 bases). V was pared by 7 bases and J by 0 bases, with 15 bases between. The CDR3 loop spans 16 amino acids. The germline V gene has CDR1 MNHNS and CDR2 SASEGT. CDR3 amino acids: CASTPTRISNTGELFF. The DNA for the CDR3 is TGTGCCAGCACCCCGACTAGAATCTCGAACACCGGGGAGCTGTTTTTT.

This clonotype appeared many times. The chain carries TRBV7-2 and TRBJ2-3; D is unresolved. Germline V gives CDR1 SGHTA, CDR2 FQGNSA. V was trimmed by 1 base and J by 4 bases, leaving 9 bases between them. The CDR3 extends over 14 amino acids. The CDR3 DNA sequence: TGTGCCAGCAGCTTAGGGTCCCGACCAGATACGCAGTATTTT. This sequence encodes CASSLGSRPDTQYF.

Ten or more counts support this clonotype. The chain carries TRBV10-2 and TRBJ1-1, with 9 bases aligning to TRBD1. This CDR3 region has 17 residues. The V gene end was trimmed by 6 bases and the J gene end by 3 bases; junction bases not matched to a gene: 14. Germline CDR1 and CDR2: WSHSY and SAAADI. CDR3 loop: CASSAGTGLLWYTEAFF. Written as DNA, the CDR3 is TGCGCCAGCAGCGCCGGGACAGGGTTATTGTGGTACACTGAAGCTTTCTTT.